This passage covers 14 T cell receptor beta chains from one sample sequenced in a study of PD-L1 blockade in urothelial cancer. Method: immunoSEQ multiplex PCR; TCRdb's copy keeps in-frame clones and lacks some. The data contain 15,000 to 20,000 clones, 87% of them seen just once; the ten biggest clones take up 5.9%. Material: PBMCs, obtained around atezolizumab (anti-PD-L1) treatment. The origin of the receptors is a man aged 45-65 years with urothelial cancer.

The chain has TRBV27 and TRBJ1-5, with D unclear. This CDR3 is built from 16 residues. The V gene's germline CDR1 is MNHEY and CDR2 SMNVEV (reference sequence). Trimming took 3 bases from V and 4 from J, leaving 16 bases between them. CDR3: CASSFRHQDLNQPQHF. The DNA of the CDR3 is TGTGCCAGCAGTTTCCGACACCAGGATCTGAATCAGCCCCAGCATTTT.

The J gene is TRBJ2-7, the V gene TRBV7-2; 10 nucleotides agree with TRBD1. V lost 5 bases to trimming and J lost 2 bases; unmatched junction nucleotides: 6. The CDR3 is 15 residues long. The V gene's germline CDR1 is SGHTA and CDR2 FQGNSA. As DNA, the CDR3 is TGTGCCAGCAGCACGGGACAGGGGTATCCCTACGAGCAGTACTTC. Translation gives CASSTGQGYPYEQYF.

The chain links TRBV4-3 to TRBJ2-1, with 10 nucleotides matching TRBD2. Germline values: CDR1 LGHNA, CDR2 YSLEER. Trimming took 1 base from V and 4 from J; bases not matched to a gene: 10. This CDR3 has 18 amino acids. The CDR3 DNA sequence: TGCGCCAGCAGCCAAGTTCGCGATAGCGGGAGGAGTTACAATGAGCAGTTCTTC. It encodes CASSQVRDSGRSYNEQFF.

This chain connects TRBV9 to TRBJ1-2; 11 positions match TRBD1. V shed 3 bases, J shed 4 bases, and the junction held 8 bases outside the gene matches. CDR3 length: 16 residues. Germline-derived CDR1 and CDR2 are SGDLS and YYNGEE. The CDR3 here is CASSGRGQGAAYGYTF. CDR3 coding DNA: TGTGCCAGCAGCGGAAGAGGACAGGGGGCAGCCTATGGCTACACCTTC.

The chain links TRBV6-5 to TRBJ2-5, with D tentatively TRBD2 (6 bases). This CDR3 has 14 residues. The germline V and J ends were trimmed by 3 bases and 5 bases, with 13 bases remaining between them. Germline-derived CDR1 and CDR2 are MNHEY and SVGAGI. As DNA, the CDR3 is TGTGCCAGCAGTTATAGCGGCGGAGAGGAGACCCAGTACTTC. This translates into CASSYSGGEETQYF.

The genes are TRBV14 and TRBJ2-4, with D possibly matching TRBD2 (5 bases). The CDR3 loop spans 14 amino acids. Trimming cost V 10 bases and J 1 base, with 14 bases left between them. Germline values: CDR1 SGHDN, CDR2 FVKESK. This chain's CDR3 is CANTGSGAKNIQYF. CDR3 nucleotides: TGTGCCAACACGGGTTCGGGGGCCAAAAACATTCAGTACTTC. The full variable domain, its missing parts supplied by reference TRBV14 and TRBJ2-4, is EAGVTQFPSHSVIEKGQTVTLRCDPISGHDNLYWYRRVMGKEIKFLLHFVKESKQDESGMPNNRFLAERTGGTYSTLKVQPAELEDSGVYFCANTGSGAKNIQYFGAGTRLSVL.

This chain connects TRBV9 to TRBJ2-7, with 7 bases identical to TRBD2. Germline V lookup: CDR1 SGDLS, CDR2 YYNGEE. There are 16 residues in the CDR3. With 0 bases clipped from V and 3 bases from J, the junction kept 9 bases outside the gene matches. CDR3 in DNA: TGTGCCAGCAGCGTAGACGGCGGGGGAACCTTCTACGAGCAGTACTTC. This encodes CASSVDGGGTFYEQYF.

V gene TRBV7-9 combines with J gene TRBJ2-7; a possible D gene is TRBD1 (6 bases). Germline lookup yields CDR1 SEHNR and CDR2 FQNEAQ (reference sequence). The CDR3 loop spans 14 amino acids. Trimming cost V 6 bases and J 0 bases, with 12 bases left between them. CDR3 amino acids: CASSSQGTSYEQYF. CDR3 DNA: TGTGCCAGCAGTTCTCAGGGGACCTCCTACGAGCAGTACTTC.

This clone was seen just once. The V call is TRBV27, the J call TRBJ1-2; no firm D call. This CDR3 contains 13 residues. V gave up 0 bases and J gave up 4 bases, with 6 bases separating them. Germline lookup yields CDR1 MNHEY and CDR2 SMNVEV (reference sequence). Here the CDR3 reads CASSLSHSYGYTF. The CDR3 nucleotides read TGTGCCAGCAGTTTATCGCACAGCTATGGCTACACCTTC.

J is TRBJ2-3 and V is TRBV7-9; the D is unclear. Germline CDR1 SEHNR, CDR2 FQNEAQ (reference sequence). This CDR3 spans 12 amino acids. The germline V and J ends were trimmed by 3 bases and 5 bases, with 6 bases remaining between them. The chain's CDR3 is CASSFTGDTQYF. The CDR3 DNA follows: TGTGCCAGCAGCTTCACTGGAGATACGCAGTATTTT. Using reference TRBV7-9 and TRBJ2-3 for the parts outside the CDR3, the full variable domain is DTGVSQNPRHKITKRGQNVTFRCDPISEHNRLYWYRQTLGQGPEFLTYFQNEAQLEKSRLLSDRFSAERPKGSFSTLEIQRTEQGDSAMYLCASSFTGDTQYFGPGTRLTVL.

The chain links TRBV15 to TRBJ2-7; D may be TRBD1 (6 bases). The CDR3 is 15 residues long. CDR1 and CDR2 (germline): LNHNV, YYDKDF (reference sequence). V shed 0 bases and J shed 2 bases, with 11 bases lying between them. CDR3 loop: CATSRDAGTTYEQYF. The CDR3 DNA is TGTGCCACCAGCAGAGATGCCGGGACAACCTACGAGCAGTACTTC.

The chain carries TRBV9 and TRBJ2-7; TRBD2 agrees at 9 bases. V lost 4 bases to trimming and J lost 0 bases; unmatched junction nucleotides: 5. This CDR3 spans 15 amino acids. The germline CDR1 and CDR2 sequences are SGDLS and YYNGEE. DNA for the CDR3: TGTGCCAGCAGCCCCGCGGGGGGGAGCTCCTACGAGCAGTACTTC. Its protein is CASSPAGGSSYEQYF.

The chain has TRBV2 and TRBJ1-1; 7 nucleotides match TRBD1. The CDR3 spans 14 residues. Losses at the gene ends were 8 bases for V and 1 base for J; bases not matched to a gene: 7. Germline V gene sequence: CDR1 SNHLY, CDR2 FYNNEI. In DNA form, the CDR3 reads TGTGCCAGCCAGAGGACAGGCCAGAACACTGAAGCTTTCTTT. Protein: CASQRTGQNTEAFF. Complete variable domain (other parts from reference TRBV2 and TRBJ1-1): EPEVTQTPSHQVTQMGQEVILRCVPISNHLYFYWYRQILGQKVEFLVSFYNNEISEKSEIFDDQFSVERPDGSNFTLKIRSTKLEDSAMYFCASQRTGQNTEAFFGQGTRLTVV.

CDR3 sequence reads: CASSLAGVSNQPQHF. For the CDR3, the DNA is TGTGCCAGCAGCTTGGCCGGGGTTAGCAATCAGCCCCAGCATTTT. This chain links TRBV5-5 with TRBJ1-5; D gene ambiguous. The CDR3 is 15 residues long. V was trimmed by 0 bases and J by 0 bases, leaving 7 bases between them. Per germline, CDR1 SGHKS and CDR2 YYEKEE (reference sequence).